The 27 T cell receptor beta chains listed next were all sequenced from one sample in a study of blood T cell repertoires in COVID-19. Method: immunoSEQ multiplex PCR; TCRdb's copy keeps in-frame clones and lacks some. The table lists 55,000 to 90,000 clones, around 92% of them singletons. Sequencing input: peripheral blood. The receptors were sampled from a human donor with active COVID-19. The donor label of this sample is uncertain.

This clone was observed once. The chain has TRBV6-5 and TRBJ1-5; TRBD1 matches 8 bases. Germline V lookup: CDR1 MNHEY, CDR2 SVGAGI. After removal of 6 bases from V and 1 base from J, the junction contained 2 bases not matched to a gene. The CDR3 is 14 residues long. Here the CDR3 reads CASSRDRSNQPQHF. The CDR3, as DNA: TGTGCCAGCAGCCGGGACAGGAGCAATCAGCCCCAGCATTTT.

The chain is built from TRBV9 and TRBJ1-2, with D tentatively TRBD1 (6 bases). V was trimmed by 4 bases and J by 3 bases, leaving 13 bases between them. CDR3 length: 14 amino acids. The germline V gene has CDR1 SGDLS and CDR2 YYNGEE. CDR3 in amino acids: CASSHNRVYYGYTF. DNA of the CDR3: TGTGCCAGCAGCCACAACAGGGTTTACTATGGCTACACCTTC.

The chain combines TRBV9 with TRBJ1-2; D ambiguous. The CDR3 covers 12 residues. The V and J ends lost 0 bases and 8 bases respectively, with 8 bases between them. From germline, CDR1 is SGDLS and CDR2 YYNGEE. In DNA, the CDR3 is TGTGCCAGCAGCGTAGCTGCAGGAGGCTACACCTTC. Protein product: CASSVAAGGYTF.

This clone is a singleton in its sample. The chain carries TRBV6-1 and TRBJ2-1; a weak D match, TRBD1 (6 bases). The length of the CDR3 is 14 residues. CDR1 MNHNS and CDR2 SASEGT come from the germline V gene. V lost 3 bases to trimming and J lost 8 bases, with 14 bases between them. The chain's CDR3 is CASSDRGGRDEQFF. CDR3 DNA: TGTGCCAGCAGTGATAGAGGGGGTAGGGATGAGCAGTTCTTC.

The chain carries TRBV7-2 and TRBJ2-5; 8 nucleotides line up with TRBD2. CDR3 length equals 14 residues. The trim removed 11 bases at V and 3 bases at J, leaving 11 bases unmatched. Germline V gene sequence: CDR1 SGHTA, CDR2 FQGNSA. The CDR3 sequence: CASRNTGGEETQYF. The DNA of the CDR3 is TGTGCCTCACGTAATACGGGGGGGGAAGAGACCCAGTACTTC.

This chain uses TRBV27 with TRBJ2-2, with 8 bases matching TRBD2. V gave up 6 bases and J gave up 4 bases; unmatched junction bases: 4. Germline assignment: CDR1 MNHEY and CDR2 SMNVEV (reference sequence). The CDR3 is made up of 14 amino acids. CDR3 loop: CASRVLAGTGELFF. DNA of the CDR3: TGTGCCAGCAGAGTGCTAGCGGGCACCGGGGAGCTGTTTTTT.

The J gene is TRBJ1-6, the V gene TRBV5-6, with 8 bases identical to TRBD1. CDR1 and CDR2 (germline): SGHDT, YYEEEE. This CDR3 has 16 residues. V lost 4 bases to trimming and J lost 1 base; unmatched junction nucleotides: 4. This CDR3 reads CASSQGQGSYNSPLHF. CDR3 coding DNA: TGTGCCAGCAGCCAAGGACAGGGTTCCTATAATTCACCCCTCCACTTT.

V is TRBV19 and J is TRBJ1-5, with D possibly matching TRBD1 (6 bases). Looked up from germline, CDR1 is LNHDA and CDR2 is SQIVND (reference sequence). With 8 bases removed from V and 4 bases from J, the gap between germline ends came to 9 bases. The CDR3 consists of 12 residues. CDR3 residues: CASVRGNQPQHF. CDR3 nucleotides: TGTGCCAGTGTCAGGGGTAATCAGCCCCAGCATTTT. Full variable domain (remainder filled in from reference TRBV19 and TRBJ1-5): DGGITQSPKYLFRKEGQNVTLSCEQNLNHDAMYWYRQDPGQGLRLIYYSQIVNDFQKGDIAEGYSVSREKKESFPLTVTSAQKNPTAFYLCASVRGNQPQHFGDGTRLSIL.

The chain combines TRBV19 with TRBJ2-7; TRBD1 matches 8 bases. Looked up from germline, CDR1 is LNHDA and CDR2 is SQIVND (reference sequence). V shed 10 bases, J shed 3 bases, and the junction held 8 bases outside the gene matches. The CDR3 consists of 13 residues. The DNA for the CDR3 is TGTGCCACCGAGGACAGGGACGGCTACGAGCAGTACTTC. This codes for CATEDRDGYEQYF.

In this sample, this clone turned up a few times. The CDR3 sequence: CASTPLRSSGYEQYF. In nucleotides, the CDR3 is TGTGCCAGCACCCCACTGCGGTCATCGGGCTACGAGCAGTACTTC. V usage is TRBV28 and J usage is TRBJ2-7; D uncertain. There are 15 residues in the CDR3. The V end lost 7 bases, the J end lost 3 bases, and 19 bases lay between the germline ends. Germline assignment: CDR1 MDHEN and CDR2 SYDVKM.

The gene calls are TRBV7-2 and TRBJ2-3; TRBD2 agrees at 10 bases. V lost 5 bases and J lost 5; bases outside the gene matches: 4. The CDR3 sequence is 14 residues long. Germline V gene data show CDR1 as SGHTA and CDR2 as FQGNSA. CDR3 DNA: TGTGCCAGCAGCCCTAGACTAGCGGGAGATACGCAGTATTTT. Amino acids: CASSPRLAGDTQYF.

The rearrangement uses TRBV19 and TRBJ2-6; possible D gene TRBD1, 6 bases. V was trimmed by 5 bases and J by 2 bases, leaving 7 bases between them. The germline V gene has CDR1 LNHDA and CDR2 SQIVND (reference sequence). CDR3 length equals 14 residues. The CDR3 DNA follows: TGTGCCAGTAGTCGGACAGCTGGGGCCAACGTCCTGACTTTC. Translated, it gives CASSRTAGANVLTF.

CDR3 protein: CASSLGTGRQETQYF. CDR3 nucleotide sequence: TGTGCCAGCAGCTTAGGGACAGGGCGCCAAGAGACCCAGTACTTC. The chain recombines TRBV7-2 with TRBJ2-5; 8 bases agree with TRBD1. The CDR3 is made up of 15 amino acids. Germline values: CDR1 SGHTA, CDR2 FQGNSA. V gave up 1 base and J gave up 1 base; unmatched junction bases: 2.

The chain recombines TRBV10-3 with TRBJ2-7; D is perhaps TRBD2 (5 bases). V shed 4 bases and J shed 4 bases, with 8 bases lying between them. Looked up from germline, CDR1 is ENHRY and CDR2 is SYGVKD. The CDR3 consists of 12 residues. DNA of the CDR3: TGTGCCATCAGTGGGACGGGGTACGAGCAGTACTTC. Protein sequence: CAISGTGYEQYF.

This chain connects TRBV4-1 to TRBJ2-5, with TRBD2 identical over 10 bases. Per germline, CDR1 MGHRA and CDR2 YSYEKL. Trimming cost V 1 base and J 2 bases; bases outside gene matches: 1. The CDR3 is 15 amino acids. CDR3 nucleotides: TGCGCCAGCAGCCAAGGGGGACTAGCGCAAGAGACCCAGTACTTC. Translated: CASSQGGLAQETQYF.

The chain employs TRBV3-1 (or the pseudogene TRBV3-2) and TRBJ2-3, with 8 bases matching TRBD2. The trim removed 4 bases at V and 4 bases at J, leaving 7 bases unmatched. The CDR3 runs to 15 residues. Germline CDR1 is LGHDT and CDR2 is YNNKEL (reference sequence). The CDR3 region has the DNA TGTGCCAGCAGCCCCCTAAGCGGGAGTGCAGATACGCAGTATTTT. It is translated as CASSPLSGSADTQYF.

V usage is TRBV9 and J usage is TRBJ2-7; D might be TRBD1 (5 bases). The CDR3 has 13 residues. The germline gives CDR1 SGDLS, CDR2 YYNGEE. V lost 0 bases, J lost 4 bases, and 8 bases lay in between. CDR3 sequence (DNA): TGTGCCAGCAGCGTAGACAGGTCGTACGAGCAGTACTTC. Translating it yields CASSVDRSYEQYF.

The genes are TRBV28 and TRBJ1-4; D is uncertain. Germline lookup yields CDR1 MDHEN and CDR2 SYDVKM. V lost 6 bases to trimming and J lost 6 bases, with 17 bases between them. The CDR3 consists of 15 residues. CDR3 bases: TGTGCCAGCAGCCCCTTAGGACTCTGGGATGAAAAACTGTTTTTT. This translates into CASSPLGLWDEKLFF. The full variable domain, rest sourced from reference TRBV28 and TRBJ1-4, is DVKVTQSSRYLVKRTGEKVFLECVQDMDHENMFWYRQDPGLGLRLIYFSYDVKMKEKGDIPEGYSVSREKKERFSLILESASTNQTSMYLCASSPLGLWDEKLFFGSGTQLSVL.

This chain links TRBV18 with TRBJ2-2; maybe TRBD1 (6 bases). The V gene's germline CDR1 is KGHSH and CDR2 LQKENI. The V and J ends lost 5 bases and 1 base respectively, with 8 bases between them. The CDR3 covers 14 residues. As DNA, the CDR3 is TGTGCCAGCTCAAGGACAGAGAACACCGGGGAGCTGTTTTTT. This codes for CASSRTENTGELFF.

DNA for the CDR3: TGTGCCAGTAGTATCCGAAGCGGGAGTCTGGTAGAGACCCAGTACTTC. Translated: CASSIRSGSLVETQYF. The J gene is TRBJ2-5, the V gene TRBV19; 8 bases fit TRBD2. Per the germline V gene, CDR1 is LNHDA and CDR2 is SQIVND (reference sequence). V trimming: 3 bases; J trimming: 4 bases; junction bases outside the gene matches: 10. This CDR3 has 16 amino acids.

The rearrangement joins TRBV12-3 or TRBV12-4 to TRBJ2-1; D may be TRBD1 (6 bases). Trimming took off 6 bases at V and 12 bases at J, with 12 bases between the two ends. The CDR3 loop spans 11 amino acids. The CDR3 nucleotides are TGTGCCAGCAGGAACAGGGCTCTGCAGTTCTTC. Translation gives CASRNRALQFF.

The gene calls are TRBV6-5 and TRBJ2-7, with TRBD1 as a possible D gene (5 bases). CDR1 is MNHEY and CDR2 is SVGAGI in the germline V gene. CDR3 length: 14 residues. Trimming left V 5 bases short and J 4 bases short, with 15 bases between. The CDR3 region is CASSLEQGIYEQYF. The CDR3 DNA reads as TGTGCCAGCAGTCTGGAGCAGGGCATATACGAGCAGTACTTC.

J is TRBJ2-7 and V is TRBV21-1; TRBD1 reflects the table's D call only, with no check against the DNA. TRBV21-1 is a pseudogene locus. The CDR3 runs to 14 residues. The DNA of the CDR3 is TGTGCCAGGGAATCGCGGACACACAGAATCCGGCAGTACTTC. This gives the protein CARESRTHRIRQYF.

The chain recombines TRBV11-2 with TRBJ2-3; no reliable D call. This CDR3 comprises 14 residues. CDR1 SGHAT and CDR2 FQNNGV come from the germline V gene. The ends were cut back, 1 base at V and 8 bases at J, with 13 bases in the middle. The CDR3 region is CASSLAVARSTQYF. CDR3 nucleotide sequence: TGTGCCAGCAGCTTAGCCGTTGCTAGAAGTACGCAGTATTTT. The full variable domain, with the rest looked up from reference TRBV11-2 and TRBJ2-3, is EAGVAQSPRYKIIEKRQSVAFWCNPISGHATLYWYQQILGQGPKLLIQFQNNGVVDDSQLPKDRFSAERLKGVDSTLKIQPAKLEDSAVYLCASSLAVARSTQYFGPGTRLTVL.

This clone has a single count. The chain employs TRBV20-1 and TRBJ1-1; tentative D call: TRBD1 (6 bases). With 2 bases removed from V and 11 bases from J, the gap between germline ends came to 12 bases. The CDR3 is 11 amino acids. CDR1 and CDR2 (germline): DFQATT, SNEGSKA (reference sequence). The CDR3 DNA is TGCAGTGCTAGACTGGGGGCGCGGGCTTTCTTT. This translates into CSARLGARAFF.

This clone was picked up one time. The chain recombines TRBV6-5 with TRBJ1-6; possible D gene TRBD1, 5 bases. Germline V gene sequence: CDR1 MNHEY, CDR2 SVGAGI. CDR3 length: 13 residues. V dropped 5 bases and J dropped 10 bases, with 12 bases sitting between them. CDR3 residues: CASSKQEGSPLHF. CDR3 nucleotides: TGTGCCAGCAGTAAACAGGAAGGATCACCCCTCCACTTT.

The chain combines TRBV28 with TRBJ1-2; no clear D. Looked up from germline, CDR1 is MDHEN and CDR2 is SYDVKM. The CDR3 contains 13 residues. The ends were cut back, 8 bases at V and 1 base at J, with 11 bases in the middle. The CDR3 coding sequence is TGTGCCAGCTCCCAGTTGAATAACTATGGCTACACCTTC. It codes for CASSQLNNYGYTF.